What follows describes a single TCR beta chain. Assay used: immunoSEQ multiplex PCR; TCRdb lists only in-frame clones, some missing. The data contain roughly 190,000 clones, around 83% of them singletons. The data were obtained in a study of blood T cell repertoires in COVID-19. V lost 0 bases and J 2 bases, leaving 9 bases between the germline ends. CDR3 size: 14 residues. Germline assignment: CDR1 SGDLS and CDR2 YYNGEE. This rearrangement joins TRBV9 to TRBJ2-7; no reliable D call. The specimen was peripheral blood. The TCR sequence derives from a woman aged 55-75 years with acute or convalescent COVID-19. CDR3 loop: CASSVGGGTYEQYF. The DNA of the CDR3 is TGTGCCAGCAGCGTAGGTGGCGGTACCTACGAGCAGTACTTC.